The next 7 T cell receptor beta chains were all read from a single sample in a study of shared T cell receptors in the human thymus. TCRdb's copy holds only in-frame clones and misses some; the assay was immunoSEQ multiplex PCR. The table has about 660,000 clones, around 87% seen once; the top ten hold 0.0095% to 0.011%. The same data also contributed to another study, on human thymus T cells.

The specimen was thymocytes. The receptor set was obtained from a boy younger than two with a congenital heart defect.

This clone was observed once. The rearrangement uses TRBV28 and TRBJ1-5; D gene uncertain. This CDR3 region has 13 residues. The ends were cut back, 0 bases at V and 6 bases at J, with 6 bases in the middle. The germline CDR1 and CDR2 sequences are MDHEN and SYDVKM. The CDR3 sequence is CASSLCSGQPQHF. CDR3 DNA sequence: TGTGCCAGCAGTTTATGCTCGGGTCAGCCCCAGCATTTT.

This chain uses TRBV27 with TRBJ2-2, with D tentatively TRBD2 (7 bases). The germline gives CDR1 MNHEY, CDR2 SMNVEV (reference sequence). This CDR3 region has 17 residues. With 8 bases removed from V and 6 bases from J, the gap between germline ends came to 25 bases. The CDR3 protein is CASRLELTPGGSGELFF. CDR3 sequence (DNA): TGTGCCAGCCGTCTGGAGTTAACCCCGGGGGGCTCCGGGGAGCTGTTTTTT.

The rearrangement links TRBV10-3 to TRBJ1-2; TRBD1 matches 7 bases. V lost 4 bases, J lost 5 bases, and 10 bases stayed unmatched. CDR1 and CDR2 (germline): ENHRY, SYGVKD. The CDR3 contains 15 residues. The CDR3 region has the DNA TGTGCCATCAGTGTCGACAGGGTGAATCGATATGGCTACACCTTC. Translating gives CAISVDRVNRYGYTF.

A few counts support this clone. V usage is TRBV27 and J usage is TRBJ2-7, with D possibly being TRBD2 (5 bases). Trimming took off 0 bases at V and 4 bases at J, with 19 bases between the two ends. From germline, CDR1 is MNHEY and CDR2 SMNVEV (reference sequence). The CDR3 spans 17 residues. The chain's CDR3 is CASSLSSASDFLYEQYF. The CDR3, as DNA: TGTGCCAGCAGTTTATCTAGCGCGAGTGATTTCCTATACGAGCAGTACTTC.

The CDR3 coding sequence is TGTGCCACCAGCGCCCCGCGGTCCCCCTACGAGCAGTACTTC. Amino acids: CATSAPRSPYEQYF. The rearrangement links TRBV15 to TRBJ2-7; D gene ambiguous. Germline-derived CDR1 and CDR2 are LNHNV and YYDKDF (reference sequence). This CDR3 has 14 residues. V was trimmed by 5 bases and J by 2 bases, leaving 13 bases between them.

This chain links TRBV21-1 with TRBJ2-3; TRBD2 is the table's D call, not checked against the DNA. TRBV21-1 is a pseudogene locus. The CDR3 contains 15 residues. The CDR3 DNA sequence: TGTGCCAGCAGCATAGGACTAGCGGTCACAGATACGCAGTATTTT. This codes for CASSIGLAVTDTQYF.

V is TRBV27 and J is TRBJ1-2; 7 bases agree with TRBD1. The CDR3 sequence is 16 residues long. Unmatched junction bases numbered 15, after V lost 4 bases and J lost 7 bases. The germline CDR1 and CDR2 sequences are MNHEY and SMNVEV (reference sequence). In nucleotides, the CDR3 is TGTGCCAGCAGTTGGACCGGGACAGTAGCATTCTCTGGCTACACCTTC. It yields the protein CASSWTGTVAFSGYTF.